A selection of T cell receptor beta chains follows, all from one sample in a study of regulatory T cells in long-lasting Graves disease. TCRdb reprocessed the multiplex PCR reads with MiXCR, giving one entry per CDR3 protein. The sample includes 450,000 to 600,000 distinct CDR3 sequences, approximately 12% seen only once; the top ten take roughly 10%. This sample also belongs to another study, concerning T cells in Graves' hyperthyroidism and ophthalmopathy.

The source was peripheral blood mononuclear cells (PBMCs), collected at new diagnosis, from a patient treated with antithyroid drugs. Every receptor here comes from a man aged 30 to 39 with Graves disease. The CDR3 runs from the conserved cysteine through the conserved F or W. The D gene is left open where the match is weak. Clone size is given for some rows only: seen once, a few or many times, or a class if the clone is expanded.

v_call,clone_size,j_call,d_call,cdr3_aa,cdr3_nt
TRBV7-9,.,TRBJ1-5,.,CASSPTGHGDQPQHF,TGTGCCAGCAGCCCTACCGGACATGGGGATCAGCCCCAGCATTTT
TRBV12-3/TRBV12-4,few,TRBJ2-7,TRBD2,CASSPSGLAGYSEQYF,TGTGCCAGCAGCCCCTCGGGACTAGCGGGATATTCCGAGCAGTACTTC
TRBV6-2/TRBV6-3,many,TRBJ1-1,TRBD1,CASRDRVNTEAFF,TGTGCCAGCAGGGACAGGGTCAACACTGAAGCTTTCTTT
TRBV20-1,many,TRBJ2-1,TRBD2,CSALAGGTSYNEQFF,TGCAGTGCTCTAGCGGGAGGAACCTCCTACAATGAGCAGTTCTTC
TRBV28,many,TRBJ2-1,.,CASSSLRQTYNEQFF,TGTGCCAGCAGTTCTTTGAGGCAGACCTACAATGAGCAGTTCTTC
TRBV7-2,many,TRBJ2-1,.,CASSRDPPNEQFF,TGTGCCAGCAGCCGGGACCCACCGAATGAGCAGTTCTTC
TRBV20-1,.,TRBJ2-1,TRBD2,CSAKTPPAGVLNEQFF,TGCAGTGCTAAAACCCCTCCAGCGGGAGTTCTCAATGAGCAGTTCTTC
TRBV12-3/TRBV12-4,many,TRBJ2-1,.,CASTTDLGSYNEQFF,TGTGCCAGCACCACGGACCTCGGCTCCTACAATGAGCAGTTCTTC
TRBV4-1,.,TRBJ1-3,.,CASSQESSISGNTIYF,TGCGCCAGCAGCCAAGAGAGCTCAATCTCTGGAAACACCATATATTTT
TRBV2,many,TRBJ2-3,.,CASKPVTERTDTQYF,TGTGCCAGCAAACCCGTTACCGAAAGGACAGATACGCAGTATTTT
TRBV12-3/TRBV12-4,.,TRBJ2-2,.,CASSLRWDTGELFF,TGTGCCAGCAGTTTAAGGTGGGACACCGGGGAGCTGTTTTTT
TRBV20-1,many,TRBJ2-7,.,CSARRPSQSYEQYF,TGCAGTGCTAGACGACCTAGCCAATCCTACGAGCAGTACTTC
TRBV20-1,many,TRBJ2-5,TRBD1,CSASHQDRGTETQYF,TGCAGTGCTAGTCACCAAGACAGGGGAACAGAGACCCAGTACTTC
TRBV20-1,.,TRBJ1-6,TRBD1,CSAFQDGTGDSPLHF,TGCAGTGCTTTCCAGGATGGGACAGGGGACTCACCCCTCCACTTT
TRBV19,.,TRBJ2-2,TRBD2,CASSNRGGNTGELFF,TGTGCCAGTAGTAATCGGGGGGGGAACACCGGGGAGCTGTTTTTT
TRBV6-1,.,TRBJ1-2,TRBD1,CASSLQTGGLGGYTF,TGTGCCAGCAGTCTTCAGACAGGGGGCTTAGGAGGCTACACCTTC
TRBV5-1,many,TRBJ1-4,TRBD1,CASSLEAGGDTNEKLFF,TGCGCCAGCAGCTTGGAGGCAGGGGGCGATACTAATGAAAAACTGTTTTTT
TRBV5-5,few,TRBJ2-1,.,CASSRILGNEQSF,TGTGCCAGCAGCCGGATACTAGGCAATGAGCAGTCCTTC
TRBV11-2,many,TRBJ2-2,TRBD1,CASSPTGTGFAGELFF,TGTGCCAGCAGCCCAACCGGGACAGGGTTTGCCGGGGAGCTGTTTTTT
TRBV5-1,few,TRBJ2-1,.,CASSIEASAYNEQFF,TGCGCCAGCAGCATCGAGGCGTCGGCCTACAATGAGCAGTTCTTC
TRBV2,many,TRBJ2-3,.,CASSDRESWTDTQYF,TGTGCCAGCAGTGACCGGGAGAGTTGGACAGATACGCAGTATTTT
TRBV24-1,many,TRBJ2-1,TRBD2,CATSDQREGRNEQFF,TGTGCCACCAGTGATCAGCGGGAGGGGCGGAATGAGCAGTTCTTC
TRBV7-2,.,TRBJ1-2,.,CASSWTTPPRGGYTF,TGTGCCAGCAGCTGGACGACGCCTCCTCGAGGGGGCTACACCTTC
TRBV27,.,TRBJ1-3,.,CASSLFGDSSSGNTIYF,TGTGCCAGCAGTTTATTCGGGGATTCTTCTTCCGGAAACACCATATATTTT
TRBV2,many,TRBJ2-7,.,CASRQEVGSYEQYF,TGTGCCAGCAGGCAGGAGGTGGGCTCCTACGAGCAGTACTTC
TRBV20-1,.,TRBJ1-6,.,CSARDQAGSHSPLHF,TGCAGTGCTAGAGATCAGGCAGGATCGCATTCACCCCTCCACTTT
TRBV11-2,many,TRBJ2-2,TRBD1,CASSRGGRTGSNTGELFF,TGTGCCAGCAGCCGAGGAGGCCGGACAGGATCCAACACCGGGGAGCTGTTTTTT
TRBV6-2/TRBV6-3,.,TRBJ1-2,TRBD1,CASSLWDSSTNYGYTF,TGTGCCAGCAGCCTATGGGACAGCTCCACTAACTATGGCTACACCTTC
TRBV5-1,few,TRBJ1-1,.,CASKGGKWYEAFF,TGCGCCAGCAAGGGGGGTAAGTGGTATGAAGCTTTCTTT
TRBV20-1,many,TRBJ2-7,TRBD1,CSARDVDRGYEQYF,TGCAGTGCTAGAGATGTGGACAGGGGGTACGAGCAGTACTTC
TRBV19,many,TRBJ2-7,.,CASSMDTYEQYF,TGTGCCAGTAGTATGGACACCTACGAGCAGTACTTC
TRBV20-1,many,TRBJ2-7,TRBD2,CSARVGAGGYEQYF,TGCAGTGCTAGAGTGGGGGCGGGAGGCTACGAGCAGTACTTC
TRBV27,many,TRBJ2-7,TRBD1,CASKTTGGYEQYF,TGTGCCAGCAAAACGACAGGGGGCTACGAGCAGTACTTC
TRBV7-3,many,TRBJ2-1,TRBD2,CASSATPRTSGYNEQFF,TGTGCCAGCAGCGCAACCCCCCGGACTAGCGGTTACAATGAGCAGTTCTTC
TRBV5-4,.,TRBJ2-7,.,CASSLEQGNSYEQYF,TGTGCCAGCAGCTTGGAACAGGGAAACTCCTACGAGCAGTACTTC
TRBV7-7,many,TRBJ2-5,.,CASSLDGGARETQYF,TGTGCCAGCAGCTTAGATGGGGGCGCTCGGGAGACCCAGTACTTC
TRBV7-2,many,TRBJ2-3,TRBD2,CASSLIAGGGYTQYF,TGTGCCAGCAGCTTAATAGCGGGAGGAGGGTATACGCAGTATTTT
TRBV6-5,.,TRBJ2-7,.,CASSYSLRAYEQYF,TGTGCCAGCAGTTACTCGCTTAGGGCCTACGAGCAGTACTTC
TRBV20-1,many,TRBJ2-3,TRBD2,CSARGGLAGTAQYF,TGCAGTGCTAGGGGAGGACTAGCGGGGACGGCGCAGTATTTT
TRBV9,many,TRBJ2-1,.,CASSATGTPNNEQFF,TGTGCCAGCAGCGCGACCGGGACCCCTAACAATGAGCAGTTCTTC
TRBV10-3,.,TRBJ2-3,TRBD2,CAISEIWEGSSTDTQYF,TGTGCCATCAGTGAAATTTGGGAGGGCTCGAGCACAGATACGCAGTATTTT
TRBV2,many,TRBJ2-1,TRBD2,CASSGITGGYNEQFF,TGTGCCAGCAGTGGGATCACGGGAGGATACAATGAGCAGTTCTTC
TRBV5-1,.,TRBJ2-7,TRBD2,CASSSGTSGSLYEQYF,TGCGCCAGCAGCTCGGGGACTAGCGGGTCCCTCTACGAGCAGTACTTC
TRBV5-1,.,TRBJ2-1,TRBD2,CASSLTASGTNEQFF,TGCGCCAGCAGCTTAACGGCTAGCGGGACGAATGAGCAGTTCTTC
TRBV28,many,TRBJ2-1,.,CASSLLTRGELREEQFF,TGTGCCAGCAGTCTCCTGACTAGGGGAGAACTCAGGGAGGAGCAGTTCTTC
TRBV5-1,.,TRBJ2-1,.,CASSLASSREQFF,TGCGCCAGCAGCTTGGCGTCTTCGCGTGAGCAGTTCTTC
TRBV6-2/TRBV6-3,many,TRBJ2-2,TRBD2,CASTTRTSGRRFNTGELFF,TGTGCCAGCACGACCCGGACTAGCGGGAGACGGTTTAACACCGGGGAGCTGTTTTTT
TRBV11-2,.,TRBJ2-1,TRBD2,CASSFSPSGGNEQFF,TGTGCCAGCAGCTTTTCGCCAAGCGGGGGGAATGAGCAGTTCTTC
TRBV20-1,many,TRBJ2-7,TRBD2,CSASDGRGSYEQYF,TGCAGTGCTAGTGACGGGAGGGGGTCCTACGAGCAGTACTTC
TRBV3-1,few,TRBJ2-7,.,CASSQGTGVYEQYF,TGTGCCAGCAGCCAGGGGACGGGAGTATACGAGCAGTACTTC
TRBV19,few,TRBJ2-2,.,CASSPRTLNTGELFF,TGTGCCAGTAGTCCGCGGACACTGAACACCGGGGAGCTGTTTTTT
TRBV20-1,once,TRBJ2-1,TRBD2,CSAAQGGSNQPQRQQFF,TGCAGTGCCGCCCAGGGAGGGAGCAATCAGCCCCAGCGGCAGCAGTTCTTC
TRBV5-1,many,TRBJ2-7,TRBD2,CASSSRTSGSAEQYF,TGCGCCAGCAGCTCTCGGACTAGCGGGAGTGCCGAGCAGTACTTC
TRBV7-8,many,TRBJ2-1,.,CASSRAGILSYNEQFF,TGTGCCAGCAGCAGGGCGGGGATTCTGTCCTACAATGAGCAGTTCTTC
TRBV6-1,.,TRBJ2-7,TRBD1,CASRDDRGLYEQYF,TGTGCCAGCAGGGACGACAGGGGGCTTTACGAGCAGTACTTC
TRBV7-9,many,TRBJ2-1,TRBD2,CASSRVGSGAHNEQFF,TGTGCCAGCAGCCGGGTGGGAAGCGGGGCCCACAATGAGCAGTTCTTC
TRBV9,.,TRBJ2-7,TRBD2,CASSSLAGGGNEQYF,TGTGCCAGCAGCTCCCTGGCGGGAGGAGGTAACGAGCAGTACTTC
TRBV10-2,many,TRBJ2-1,TRBD2,CASSESSGTYYNEQFF,TGCGCCAGCAGTGAGTCGAGCGGGACCTACTACAATGAGCAGTTCTTC